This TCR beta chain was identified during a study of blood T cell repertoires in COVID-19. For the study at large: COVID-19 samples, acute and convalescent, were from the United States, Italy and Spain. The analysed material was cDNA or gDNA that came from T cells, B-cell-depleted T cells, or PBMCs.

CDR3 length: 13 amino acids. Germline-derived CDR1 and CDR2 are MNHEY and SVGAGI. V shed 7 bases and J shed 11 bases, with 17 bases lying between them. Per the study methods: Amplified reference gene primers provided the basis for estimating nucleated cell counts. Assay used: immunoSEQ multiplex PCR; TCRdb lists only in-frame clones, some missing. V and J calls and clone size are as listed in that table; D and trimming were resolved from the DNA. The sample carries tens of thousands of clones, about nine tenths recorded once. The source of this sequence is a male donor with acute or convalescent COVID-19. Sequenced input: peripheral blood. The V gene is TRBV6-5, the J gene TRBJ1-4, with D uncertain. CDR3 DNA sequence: TGTGCCAGCACGGTGAGCCGGTTCGGGAAACTGTTTTTT. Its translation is CASTVSRFGKLFF.